This T cell receptor beta chain was captured in a study of response to subunit inactivated influenza vaccine. TCRdb re-analysed the RT-PCR reads in MiXCR, keeping a single row per CDR3 protein. The sample contains 800,000 to 1,000,000 distinct CDR3 sequences, 20% to 25% of which appear only once. This clonotype was observed many times. This clonotype originated in a man aged 50 to 60 who received an inactivated influenza vaccine. The specimen was PBMCs from blood, collected roughly 5 days after vaccination.

The CDR3 loop is CSARDPPTEAFF. CDR3 nucleotide sequence: TGCAGTGCTAGAGATCCACCCACTGAAGCTTTCTTT. The chain couples TRBV20-1 to TRBJ1-1; D not resolved. The CDR3 covers 12 residues. From germline, CDR1 is DFQATT and CDR2 SNEGSKA (reference sequence). V shed 0 bases and J shed 4 bases, with 6 bases lying between them.